This T cell receptor (beta chain) is drawn from a study of CD8 T cells in Susac syndrome. Study-level points and caveats: It was acknowledged in the study that the number of individuals who were included in its TCR sequencing and HLA analysis was relatively small.

The count of this clonotype is one. What it binds is not known. It was with random hexamers that roughly 0.45 to 1 ug RNA was reverse transcribed. TCRdb processed the immunoSEQ multiplex PCR reads anew with MiXCR; each CDR3 protein has one entry. This table holds around 80,000 distinct CDR3 sequences, approximately 94% found once. This receptor was obtained from a human donor in good health. The sample taken for sequencing was CD8+ T cells from PBMCs.

CDR3 sequence: CASSLRRAGNTIYF. In nucleotides, the CDR3 is TGTGCCAGCAGTTTACGCAGGGCTGGAAACACCATATATTTT. The V and J genes are TRBV27 and TRBJ1-3, with a weak D call TRBD1 (5 bases). With 2 bases removed from V and 2 bases from J, the gap between germline ends came to 7 bases. Looked up from germline, CDR1 is MNHEY and CDR2 is SMNVEV (reference sequence). The CDR3 spans 14 residues.